One and the same sample provided the 20 T cell receptor beta chains below, sequenced in a study of cytomegalovirus exposure and HLA in healthy donors. PCR primers comprised 60 Vbeta and 13 Jbeta primers. Sequencing used immunoSEQ multiplex PCR; TCRdb keeps in-frame clones, though not all of them. The sample contains about 93,000 clones, roughly 79% of which appear only once. The sequenced sample consisted of PBMCs. The receptors stem from a man younger than 45 in good health and CMV-seronegative.

The chain uses TRBV7-9 and TRBJ1-4; tentatively, D is TRBD1 (6 bases). Trimming took off 8 bases at V and 5 bases at J, with 15 bases between the two ends. The germline CDR1 and CDR2 sequences are SEHNR and FQNEAQ (reference sequence). The CDR3 length is 14 residues. CDR3 sequence (DNA): TGTGCCAGCGTTCCGGGACAACGAAATGAAAAACTGTTTTTT. Encoded protein: CASVPGQRNEKLFF.

The chain recombines TRBV7-3 with TRBJ2-1; TRBD2 aligns across 10 bases. V trimming: 4 bases; J trimming: 3 bases; junction bases outside the gene matches: 6. Germline CDR1 and CDR2: SGHTA and FQGTGA. The CDR3 is 16 residues long. CDR3 region: CASSYSGTSDYNEQFF. The CDR3 DNA is TGTGCCAGCAGCTACTCCGGGACTAGCGACTACAATGAGCAGTTCTTC.

CDR3 nucleotides: TGTGCCAGCAGTGATACCGGGACAGGGAATGAAAAACTGTTTTTT. Translated, it gives CASSDTGTGNEKLFF. The rearrangement uses TRBV25-1 and TRBJ1-4, with TRBD1 matching over 9 bases. In germline, CDR1 is MGHDK, CDR2 SYGVNS. The V segment lost 3 bases and the J segment 5 bases; nucleotides outside the gene matches: 4. The CDR3 is 15 residues long.

The chain combines TRBV4-3 with TRBJ1-1; D gene uncertain. With 0 bases removed from V and 0 bases from J, the gap between germline ends came to 11 bases. Germline CDR1 LGHNA, CDR2 YSLEER. The CDR3 loop spans 16 amino acids. CDR3 sequence reads: CASSQEQAALNTEAFF. CDR3 sequence (DNA): TGCGCCAGCAGCCAAGAGCAAGCTGCTTTGAACACTGAAGCTTTCTTT.

This clone has more than one count but fewer than ten. The chain employs TRBV9 and TRBJ2-6; TRBD2 is a possible D gene (7 bases). This CDR3 is built from 16 residues. The germline gives CDR1 SGDLS, CDR2 YYNGEE. The V end was cut by 0 bases, the J end by 2 bases, with 9 bases between. CDR3: CASSVGGGPGANVLTF. In nucleotides, the CDR3 is TGTGCCAGCAGCGTAGGGGGGGGGCCTGGGGCCAACGTCCTGACTTTC.

This chain links TRBV11-3 with TRBJ1-6; D not certain. V was pared by 2 bases and J by 7 bases, with 9 bases between. CDR1 and CDR2 from the germline V gene are SGHNT and YENEEA. This CDR3 is built from 14 residues. The CDR3: CASSLSPQNSPLHF. The CDR3 nucleotides are TGTGCCAGCAGCTTATCCCCACAGAATTCACCCCTCCACTTT.

The gene calls are TRBV7-9 and TRBJ2-7; D gene ambiguous. Trimming took off 5 bases at V and 6 bases at J, with 14 bases between the two ends. Germline V gives CDR1 SEHNR, CDR2 FQNEAQ (reference sequence). The CDR3 extends over 13 amino acids. CDR3 nucleotides: TGTGCCAGCAGCCCCCGAGTTCCTATCGAGCAGTACTTC. Encoded protein: CASSPRVPIEQYF. Looking up the rest from reference TRBV7-9 and TRBJ2-7 gives the full variable domain: DTGVSQNPRHKITKRGQNVTFRCDPISEHNRLYWYRQTLGQGPEFLTYFQNEAQLEKSRLLSDRFSAERPKGSFSTLEIQRTEQGDSAMYLCASSPRVPIEQYFGPGTRLTVT.

V usage is TRBV27 and J usage is TRBJ1-1; 8 bases match TRBD1. V lost 8 bases to trimming and J lost 7 bases; unmatched junction nucleotides: 12. This CDR3 has 14 amino acids. CDR1 and CDR2 from the germline V gene are MNHEY and SMNVEV (reference sequence). As DNA, the CDR3 is TGTGCCAGCTGGCGGGCAGGGGGCGCGTATGAAGCTTTCTTT. It codes for CASWRAGGAYEAFF.

This chain connects TRBV9 to TRBJ1-2; 7 bases fit TRBD1. The trim removed 4 bases at V and 4 bases at J, leaving 13 bases unmatched. CDR3 length equals 16 residues. Germline CDR1 SGDLS, CDR2 YYNGEE. CDR3 nucleotide sequence: TGTGCCAGCAGCCCAGGGGGGTCGAATCCACTCTATGGCTACACCTTC. Encoded protein: CASSPGGSNPLYGYTF.

V usage is TRBV9 and J usage is TRBJ2-7; weak D call: TRBD2 (6 bases). V was pared by 3 bases and J by 1 base, with 8 bases between. Germline V gene lookup returns CDR1 SGDLS and CDR2 YYNGEE. The CDR3 has 13 residues. The CDR3 coding sequence is TGTGCCAGCAGCGGCGGACTATCCTACGAGCAGTACTTC. Its protein product is CASSGGLSYEQYF.

The sample holds a few counts of this clone. This chain uses TRBV5-1 with TRBJ2-3, with 9 bases that match TRBD2. The trim removed 6 bases at V and 4 bases at J, leaving 9 bases unmatched. CDR1 and CDR2 from the germline V gene are SGHRS and YFSETQ. The CDR3 extends over 15 amino acids. The CDR3 reads CASKRREGWADTQYF. Written as DNA, the CDR3 is TGCGCCAGCAAGCGGCGGGAGGGTTGGGCAGATACGCAGTATTTT.

This clone has only a few counts. V usage is TRBV27 and J usage is TRBJ1-1, with TRBD1 as a possible D gene (6 bases). Germline V lookup: CDR1 MNHEY, CDR2 SMNVEV (reference sequence). The V end was cut by 8 bases, the J end by 6 bases, with 13 bases between. The CDR3 runs 12 residues. CDR3 coding DNA: TGTGCCAGCTCTCAAGGGGGTGCTGAAGCTTTCTTT. Translation: CASSQGGAEAFF.

The J gene is TRBJ1-5, the V gene TRBV6-1; a possible D gene is TRBD1 (5 bases). Germline V CDR1 and CDR2: MNHNS, SASEGT. This CDR3 contains 14 residues. V lost 3 bases to trimming and J lost 2 bases, with 8 bases between them. As DNA, the CDR3 is TGTGCCAGCAGTGACGGGGGTGGCAATCAGCCCCAGCATTTT. Amino acid sequence: CASSDGGGNQPQHF.

The chain uses TRBV7-6 and TRBJ2-1, with 7 bases matching TRBD2. There are 16 residues in the CDR3. Germline CDR1 is SGHVS and CDR2 is FNYEAQ. The V segment lost 4 bases and the J segment 5 bases; nucleotides outside the gene matches: 11. CDR3 DNA sequence: TGTGCCAGCAGCTCAACGACCGGGACTACTGACAATGAGCAGTTCTTC. Translating gives CASSSTTGTTDNEQFF.

The chain employs TRBV5-6 and TRBJ2-2, with D possibly being TRBD2 (7 bases). V dropped 3 bases and J dropped 2 bases, with 17 bases sitting between them. The length of the CDR3 is 17 residues. Germline assignment: CDR1 SGHDT and CDR2 YYEEEE. The chain's CDR3 is CASSWGGRAANTGELFF. CDR3 bases: TGTGCCAGCAGCTGGGGGGGCCGAGCGGCAAACACCGGGGAGCTGTTTTTT.

A note on this clone: The conserved phenylalanine or tryptophan is not found at the CDR3 terminus, so this likely reflects a read error. The DNA is omitted, as the CDR3 cannot be located on it reliably, and the CDR3 follows TCRdb's listing. The chain joins TRBV7-3 to TRBJ1-2. The germline V gene encodes CDR1 SGHTA and CDR2 FQGTGA. The CDR3 length equals 8 residues, ends included. The CDR3 loop is CASSLTRY.

This CDR3 reads CASSDGLAGGTDTQYF. CDR3 sequence (DNA): TGTGCCAGCAGTGATGGACTAGCGGGGGGCACAGATACGCAGTATTTT. The V gene is TRBV25-1, the J gene TRBJ2-3, with 13 bases lining up with TRBD2. Germline V gene data show CDR1 as MGHDK and CDR2 as SYGVNS. V lost 3 bases and J lost 1; bases outside the gene matches: 1. This CDR3 has 16 amino acids.

This chain joins TRBV2 and TRBJ1-1; D unclear. Trimming left V 6 bases short and J 1 base short, with 9 bases between. This CDR3 contains 13 residues. Germline V gene lookup returns CDR1 SNHLY and CDR2 FYNNEI. CDR3 protein: CASSREGNTEAFF. The CDR3, as DNA: TGTGCCAGCAGCCGAGAGGGGAACACTGAAGCTTTCTTT.

The V and J genes are TRBV19 and TRBJ1-5; D gene ambiguous. Germline V gene sequence: CDR1 LNHDA, CDR2 SQIVND (reference sequence). CDR3 length: 13 amino acids. V lost 7 bases and J lost 7, with 14 bases in between. DNA for the CDR3: TGTGCCAGTACGCGAGGGCTACCCCAGCCCCAGCATTTT. Residues: CASTRGLPQPQHF.

V usage is TRBV2 and J usage is TRBJ1-5; 10 positions agree with TRBD1. The CDR3 runs to 18 residues. Trimming removed 5 bases from V and 4 bases from J; junction bases left unmatched: 14. CDR1 and CDR2 from the germline V gene are SNHLY and FYNNEI. CDR3 DNA sequence: TGTGCCAGCAGTCGAAAGTCCCCGTGGACAGGGGGAAATCAGCCCCAGCATTTT. This gives the protein CASSRKSPWTGGNQPQHF.